Listed below are T cell receptor beta chains from one sample, sequenced in a study of T cell responses to AZD1222 COVID-19 vaccine. The repertoire was sequenced with immunoSEQ multiplex PCR; TCRdb's copy has only in-frame clones and lacks some. This table has approximately 46,000 clones, over 85% appearing once. Sequencing used peripheral blood, obtained 28 days after the second AZD1222 dose. The receptors stem from an adult who received the AZD1222 COVID-19 vaccine. Each CDR3 is given with its conserved first and last residue. The D gene is left open where the match is weak. Rows give clone size only sometimes, using once, few, many, or a class for an expanded clone.

clone_size: NA
j_call: TRBJ2-1
v_call: TRBV4-1
d_call: TRBD1
cdr3_aa: CASSQGTGLGEQFF
cdr3_nt: TGCGCCAGCAGCCAAGGGACAGGGCTCGGTGAGCAGTTCTTC

clone_size: NA
j_call: TRBJ2-7
v_call: TRBV2
d_call: NA
cdr3_aa: CASSEDPRAEQYF
cdr3_nt: TGTGCCAGCAGTGAGGACCCCAGGGCCGAGCAGTACTTC

clone_size: NA
j_call: TRBJ2-7
v_call: TRBV6-1
d_call: NA
cdr3_aa: CASSESGRDYEQYF
cdr3_nt: TGTGCCAGCAGTGAATCAGGTAGGGACTACGAGCAGTACTTC

clone_size: NA
j_call: TRBJ2-7
v_call: TRBV19
d_call: TRBD1
cdr3_aa: CASSSSGTGGYEQYF
cdr3_nt: TGTGCCAGTAGTAGCTCCGGGACAGGGGGCTACGAGCAGTACTTC

clone_size: NA
j_call: TRBJ2-1
v_call: TRBV9
d_call: NA
cdr3_aa: CASSAWTTYNEQFF
cdr3_nt: TGTGCCAGCAGCGCCTGGACTACCTACAATGAGCAGTTCTTC

clone_size: NA
j_call: TRBJ1-1
v_call: TRBV2
d_call: NA
cdr3_aa: CASSERWNTEAFF
cdr3_nt: TGTGCCAGCAGTGAACGATGGAACACTGAAGCTTTCTTT

clone_size: NA
j_call: TRBJ1-1
v_call: TRBV29-1
d_call: NA
cdr3_aa: CSVDPWGTQNTEAFF
cdr3_nt: TGCAGCGTTGACCCCTGGGGCACCCAGAACACTGAAGCTTTCTTT

clone_size: NA
j_call: TRBJ1-1
v_call: TRBV27
d_call: TRBD1
cdr3_aa: CASSLFGTGLMNTEAFF
cdr3_nt: TGTGCCAGCAGTTTATTTGGGACAGGCTTAATGAACACTGAAGCTTTCTTT

clone_size: once
j_call: TRBJ2-3
v_call: TRBV6-5
d_call: NA
cdr3_aa: CASSRADTQYF
cdr3_nt: TGTGCCAGCAGCCGAGCGGATACGCAGTATTTT

clone_size: NA
j_call: TRBJ2-6
v_call: TRBV4-1
d_call: TRBD1
cdr3_aa: CASSHRDRSFSGANVLTF
cdr3_nt: TGCGCCAGCAGCCACCGGGACAGATCGTTTTCTGGGGCCAACGTCCTGACTTTC

clone_size: NA
j_call: TRBJ2-3
v_call: TRBV20-1
d_call: TRBD1
cdr3_aa: CSASLGTGYGTQYF
cdr3_nt: TGCAGTGCTAGTCTAGGGACAGGGTATGGTACGCAGTATTTT

clone_size: NA
j_call: TRBJ2-3
v_call: TRBV5-4
d_call: NA
cdr3_aa: CASSWGGEMGTDTQYF
cdr3_nt: TGTGCCAGCAGCTGGGGCGGGGAGATGGGGACAGATACGCAGTATTTT

clone_size: NA
j_call: TRBJ2-4
v_call: TRBV5-4
d_call: NA
cdr3_aa: CASSLDSPLAKNIQYF
cdr3_nt: TGTGCCAGCAGCTTGGACAGCCCGCTAGCCAAAAACATTCAGTACTTC